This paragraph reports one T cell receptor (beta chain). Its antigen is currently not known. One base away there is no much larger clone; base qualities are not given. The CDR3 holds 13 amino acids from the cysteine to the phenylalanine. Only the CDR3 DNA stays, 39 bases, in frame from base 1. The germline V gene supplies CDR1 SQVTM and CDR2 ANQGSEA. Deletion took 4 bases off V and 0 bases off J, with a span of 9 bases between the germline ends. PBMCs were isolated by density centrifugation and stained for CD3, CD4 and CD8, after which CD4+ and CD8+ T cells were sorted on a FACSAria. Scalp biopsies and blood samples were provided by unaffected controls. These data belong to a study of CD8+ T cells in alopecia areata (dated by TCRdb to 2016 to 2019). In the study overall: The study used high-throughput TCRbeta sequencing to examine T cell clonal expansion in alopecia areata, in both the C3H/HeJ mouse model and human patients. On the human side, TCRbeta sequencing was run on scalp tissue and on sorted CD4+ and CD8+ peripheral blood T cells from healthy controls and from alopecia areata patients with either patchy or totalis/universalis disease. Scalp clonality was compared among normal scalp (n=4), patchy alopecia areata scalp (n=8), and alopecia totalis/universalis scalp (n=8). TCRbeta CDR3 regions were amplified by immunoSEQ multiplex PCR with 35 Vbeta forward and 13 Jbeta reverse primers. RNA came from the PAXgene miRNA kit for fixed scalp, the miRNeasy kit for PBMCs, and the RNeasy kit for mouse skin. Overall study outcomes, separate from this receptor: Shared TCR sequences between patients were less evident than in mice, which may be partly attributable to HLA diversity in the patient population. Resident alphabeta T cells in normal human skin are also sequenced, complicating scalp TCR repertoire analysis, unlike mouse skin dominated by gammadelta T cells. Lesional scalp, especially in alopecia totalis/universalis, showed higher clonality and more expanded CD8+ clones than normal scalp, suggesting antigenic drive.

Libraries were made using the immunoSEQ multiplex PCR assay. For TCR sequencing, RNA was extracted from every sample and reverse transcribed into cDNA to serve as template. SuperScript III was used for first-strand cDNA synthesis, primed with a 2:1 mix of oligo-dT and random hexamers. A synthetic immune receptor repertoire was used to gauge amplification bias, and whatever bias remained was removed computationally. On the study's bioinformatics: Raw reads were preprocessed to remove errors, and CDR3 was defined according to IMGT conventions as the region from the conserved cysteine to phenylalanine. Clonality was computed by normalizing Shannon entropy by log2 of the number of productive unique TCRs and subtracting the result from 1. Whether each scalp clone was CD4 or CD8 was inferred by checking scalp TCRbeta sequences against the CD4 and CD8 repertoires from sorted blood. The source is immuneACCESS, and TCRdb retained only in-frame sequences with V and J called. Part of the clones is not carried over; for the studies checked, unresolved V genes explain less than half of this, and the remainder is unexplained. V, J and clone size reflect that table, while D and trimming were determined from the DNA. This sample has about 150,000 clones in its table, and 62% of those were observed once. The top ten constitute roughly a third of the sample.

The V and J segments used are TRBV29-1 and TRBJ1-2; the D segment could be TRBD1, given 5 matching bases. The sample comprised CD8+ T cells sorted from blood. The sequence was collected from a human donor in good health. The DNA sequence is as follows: TGCAGCGTTGCGGGGGAATCTAACTATGGCTACACCTTC. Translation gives CSVAGESNYGYTF.